Following are 18 T cell receptor beta chains from one sample sequenced in a study of T-cell reconstitution after alpha-beta-depleted transplantation in children. The TCRbeta library incorporated unique molecular identifiers. TCRdb re-called the PCR reads with MiXCR, one entry per CDR3 protein. The sample has a few hundred thousand distinct CDR3 sequences; roughly two fifths are singletons. The source material was PBMCs, sampled before TCRalphabeta/CD19-depleted stem cell transplant. Source of these receptors: a girl aged 2-15 years with aplastic anemia, due to receive a stem cell transplant.

As regards this clonotype: An end of the junction does not agree with germline; a read error may underlie this. The gene calls are TRBV6-1 and TRBJ2-1; TRBD2 might be the D (7 bases). The length of the CDR3 is 17 residues. Germline-derived CDR1 and CDR2 are MNHNS and SASEGT. CDR3 sequence: CVSAYRGVEGGYNEQFF. The DNA of the CDR3 is TGTGTCAGCGCATATAGGGGAGTAGAGGGGGGGTACAATGAGCAGTTCTTC.

This chain links TRBV20-1 with TRBJ2-3; 9 bases align to TRBD2. Germline-derived CDR1 and CDR2 are DFQATT and SNEGSKA (reference sequence). The CDR3 length is 14 residues. The V gene end was trimmed by 0 bases and the J gene end by 10 bases; junction bases not matched to a gene: 8. The DNA of the CDR3 is TGCAGTGCTAGAGATAACTCGCGGGGGGGTTCGCAGTATTTT. The encoded protein is CSARDNSRGGSQYF.

Remarks on this clonotype: The junction differs from germline at one of its ends, possibly a read error. The rearrangement uses TRBV12-3 or TRBV12-4 and TRBJ1-3, with D perhaps matching TRBD1 (6 bases). The CDR3 runs 17 residues. CDR3 nucleotides: TGTGCCACCAGTTTAGCGTGGACAGTCCTCTCTGGAAACACCATATATTTT. Residues: CATSLAWTVLSGNTIYF.

V usage is TRBV12-3 or TRBV12-4 and J usage is TRBJ2-1, with D perhaps matching TRBD2 (5 bases). V lost 4 bases, J lost 4 bases, and 14 bases lay in between. The CDR3 sequence is 15 residues long. The chain's CDR3 is CASSSPEAGYNEQFF. Written as DNA, the CDR3 is TGTGCCAGCAGTTCCCCGGAGGCGGGTTACAATGAGCAGTTCTTC.

This clonotype was counted at least ten times. V and J are TRBV5-1 and TRBJ1-1; D may be TRBD1 (6 bases). There are 15 residues in the CDR3. V was clipped by 0 bases and J by 1 base, with 10 bases between them. Looked up from germline, CDR1 is SGHRS and CDR2 is YFSETQ. The CDR3 region is CASSLEGGRNTEAFF. The CDR3 nucleotides read TGCGCCAGCAGCTTGGAAGGGGGGCGGAACACTGAAGCTTTCTTT.

The chain joins TRBV18 to TRBJ1-1; D is uncertain. The V end was cut by 0 bases, the J end by 0 bases, with 8 bases between. This CDR3 comprises 15 residues. Germline V gene data show CDR1 as KGHSH and CDR2 as LQKENI. CDR3 DNA sequence: TGTGCCAGCTCACCACCCGAGGGAGTGAACACTGAAGCTTTCTTT. It yields the protein CASSPPEGVNTEAFF.

This clonotype came up many times. The V gene is TRBV9, the J gene TRBJ2-3; D perhaps matches TRBD2 (6 bases). Trimming left V 3 bases short and J 6 bases short, with 26 bases between. The CDR3 runs to 18 residues. Germline lookup yields CDR1 SGDLS and CDR2 YYNGEE. The CDR3 here is CASSGGLGLDRKEDTQYF. CDR3 sequence (DNA): TGTGCCAGCAGCGGCGGACTGGGACTCGATCGGAAAGAGGATACGCAGTATTTT.

In this sample, this clonotype turned up a few times. The V gene is TRBV7-9, the J gene TRBJ2-5; D not resolved. Between the trimmed V and J ends, which lost 1 base and 2 bases, there was a span of 8 bases. The CDR3 is made up of 14 amino acids. Germline V gene sequence: CDR1 SEHNR, CDR2 FQNEAQ (reference sequence). CDR3 amino acids: CASSLVENQETQYF. CDR3 nucleotides: TGTGCCAGCAGCTTAGTGGAGAATCAAGAGACCCAGTACTTC.

The chain is built from TRBV5-1 and TRBJ2-7; D tentatively reads TRBD1 or TRBD2 (5 bases each). The V end was cut by 4 bases, the J end by 6 bases, with 14 bases between. CDR3 size: 13 residues. Germline values: CDR1 SGHRS, CDR2 YFSETQ. CDR3 residues: CASSGETVSEQYF. Here the CDR3 DNA reads TGCGCCAGCAGCGGGGAGACAGTCTCCGAGCAGTACTTC.

This clonotype occurred a few times. The genes are TRBV12-5 and TRBJ2-5; tentative D call: TRBD1 (5 bases). CDR1 is LGHNT, CDR2 FRNRAP, per germline. Trimming took 0 bases from V and 4 from J, leaving 6 bases between them. CDR3 length: 13 residues. The CDR3 nucleotides are TGTGCTAGTGGTTTGGTAAGGGGAGAGACCCAGTACTTC. This encodes CASGLVRGETQYF. Full variable domain (rest looked up from reference TRBV12-5 and TRBJ2-5): DARVTQTPRHKVTEMGQEVTMRCQPILGHNTVFWYRQTMMQGLELLAYFRNRAPLDDSGMPKDRFSAEMPDATLATLKIQPSEPRDSAVYFCASGLVRGETQYFGPGTRLLVL.

Of note for this clonotype: This may be a read error: a much more frequent sequence differs by one nucleotide. V and J are TRBV12-3 or TRBV12-4 and TRBJ1-2; D gene ambiguous. The CDR3 consists of 11 residues. The CDR3 reads CASRGGYGNTF. CDR3 bases: TGTGCCAGCAGGGGTGGGTATGGCAACACCTTC.

In its sample, this clonotype was seen many times. CDR3 protein: CASSPLGRASYEQYF. CDR3 DNA sequence: TGTGCCAGCAGCCCGCTGGGGCGGGCCTCCTACGAGCAGTACTTC. The J gene is TRBJ2-7, the V gene TRBV27; D could derive from TRBD1 or TRBD2 (5 bases each). V was shortened by 6 bases and J by 0 bases, with 15 bases between the two germline ends. There are 15 residues in the CDR3. In germline, CDR1 is MNHEY, CDR2 SMNVEV (reference sequence).

This clonotype was found many times. The germline gene is not matched at one end of the junction; a read error may be the cause. The CDR3 DNA is TGTGCCAGCAGCTTAGCGGGGACAGGGGGCCGCGAGACCCAGTACTTC. As protein: CASSLAGTGGRETQYF. J is TRBJ2-5 and V is TRBV5-1; TRBD1 aligns across 12 bases. There are 16 residues in the CDR3. Germline CDR1 and CDR2: SGHRS and YFSETQ.

The V call is TRBV9, the J call TRBJ2-1; 7 nucleotides match TRBD1. This CDR3 comprises 14 residues. Germline V gene sequence: CDR1 SGDLS, CDR2 YYNGEE. The V segment lost 0 bases and the J segment 10 bases; nucleotides outside the gene matches: 7. CDR3 amino acids: CASSVAQGTAEQFF. The CDR3 bases are TGTGCCAGCAGCGTAGCTCAAGGGACAGCGGAGCAGTTCTTC.

The sample holds many counts of this clonotype. This chain joins TRBV27 and TRBJ2-5; D could derive from TRBD1 or TRBD2 (5 bases each). Germline V CDR1 and CDR2: MNHEY, SMNVEV (reference sequence). The CDR3 covers 15 residues. The ends were cut back, 0 bases at V and 4 bases at J, with 12 bases in the middle. CDR3 region: CASSLSPGPLETQYF. The CDR3 DNA reads TGTGCCAGCAGTTTATCCCCGGGGCCACTAGAGACCCAGTACTTC.

This clonotype was seen many times. The chain employs TRBV7-9 and TRBJ2-7, with D tentatively TRBD2 (6 bases). V gave up 1 base and J gave up 4 bases, with 8 bases separating them. The CDR3 consists of 13 residues. The germline gives CDR1 SEHNR, CDR2 FQNEAQ (reference sequence). CDR3 sequence reads: CASSLGGLYEQYF. Here the CDR3 DNA reads TGTGCCAGCAGCTTAGGGGGACTTTACGAGCAGTACTTC.

The rearrangement links TRBV23-1 to TRBJ2-1; TRBD1 matches at 12 bases. TRBV23-1 is assigned to the ORF class and has an uncertain function. This CDR3 has 16 residues. Germline trimming cut 3 bases from V and 7 bases from J; bases unmatched to any gene: 7. The CDR3 spells CASSHSGTGGFNEQFF. CDR3 nucleotides: TGCGCCAGCAGTCACTCGGGGACAGGGGGCTTTAATGAGCAGTTCTTC.

There are many counts of this clonotype. CDR3 in amino acids: CASSSKGTEAFF. The CDR3 DNA sequence: TGTGCCAGCAGTTCCAAGGGCACTGAAGCTTTCTTT. The J gene is TRBJ1-1, the V gene TRBV12-3 or TRBV12-4; D not certain. Trimming left V 4 bases short and J 4 bases short, with 7 bases between. The CDR3 is made up of 12 amino acids.